These 10 T cell receptor beta chains share one sample of origin, sequenced in a study of T cell responses to AZD1222 COVID-19 vaccine. Clones were sequenced by immunoSEQ multiplex PCR, and TCRdb holds only the in-frame ones, with some missing. The sample records around 170,000 clones, about nine tenths being singletons. The sequencing used peripheral blood, collected on day 0 of AZD1222 vaccination. The receptors come from an adult in good health.

This clone was recorded once. CDR3 sequence: CASSSGLAGRFGEQFF. The CDR3, as DNA: TGTGCCAGCAGCTCGGGACTAGCGGGACGATTTGGTGAGCAGTTCTTC. The V call is TRBV7-3, the J call TRBJ2-1; 13 positions agree with TRBD2. The J segment lost 9 bases and the V segment lost 4 bases, leaving 9 bases of the junction unmatched. The CDR3 sequence is 16 residues long. The V gene's germline CDR1 is SGHTA and CDR2 FQGTGA.

The chain joins TRBV11-1 to TRBJ1-3, with D uncertain. This CDR3 contains 13 residues. Trimming removed 4 bases at V and 4 bases at J, with 8 bases between. Germline V CDR1 and CDR2: SGHAT, FQDESV (reference sequence). The CDR3: CASSWDPGNTIYF. The DNA of the CDR3 is TGTGCCAGCAGCTGGGATCCCGGAAACACCATATATTTT.

This clone came up once. The V call is TRBV13, the J call TRBJ2-1; TRBD1 aligns across 7 bases. Germline CDR1 PRHDT, CDR2 FYEKMQ (reference sequence). This CDR3 is built from 11 residues. Unmatched junction bases numbered 5, after V lost 5 bases and J lost 13 bases. The CDR3 nucleotides are TGTGCCAGCAGCACCGACAGGGACCAGTTCTTC. Translation: CASSTDRDQFF.

This clone was seen only once. The chain couples TRBV5-5 to TRBJ2-5, with D maybe TRBD1 (6 bases). V lost 3 bases to trimming and J lost 2 bases, with 8 bases between them. In germline, CDR1 is SGHKS, CDR2 YYEKEE (reference sequence). The CDR3 contains 13 residues. The DNA of the CDR3 is TGTGCCAGCAGCTCAGGGGATCAAGAGACCCAGTACTTC. Its translation is CASSSGDQETQYF.

The rearrangement uses TRBV5-6 and TRBJ1-6; D gene uncertain. This CDR3 is built from 14 residues. Germline lookup yields CDR1 SGHDT and CDR2 YYEEEE. Trimming took 0 bases from V and 5 from J, leaving 6 bases between them. CDR3 sequence reads: CASSLDFNNSPLHF. CDR3 coding DNA: TGTGCCAGCAGCTTGGACTTCAATAATTCACCCCTCCACTTT.

Remarks on this clone: The same CDR3 also results from other DNA sequences found in this sample. The gene calls are TRBV10-2 and TRBJ1-2; 10 nucleotides agree with TRBD1. Germline CDR1 is WSHSY and CDR2 is SAAADI. CDR3 length equals 14 residues. With V trimmed by 5 bases and J by 7 bases, 7 bases remained unmatched. The CDR3 DNA sequence: TGCGCCAGCAGTCCCGGGACAGGGGTTGGTGGCTACACCTTC. As protein: CASSPGTGVGGYTF.

CDR3 DNA sequence: TGTGCCAGTAGCGACAGGGCGACTGGAAACACCATATATTTT. Protein sequence: CASSDRATGNTIYF. This chain uses TRBV19 with TRBJ1-3; TRBD1 agrees at 7 bases. From germline, CDR1 is LNHDA and CDR2 SQIVND (reference sequence). V shed 6 bases, J shed 2 bases, and the junction held 4 bases outside the gene matches. The CDR3 loop spans 14 amino acids.

The gene calls are TRBV12-3 or TRBV12-4 and TRBJ2-7; 8 bases line up with TRBD1. The CDR3 extends over 12 amino acids. The trim removed 8 bases at V and 5 bases at J, leaving 5 bases unmatched. The CDR3 here is CASGTGRHEQYF. DNA of the CDR3: TGTGCCAGCGGGACAGGACGACACGAGCAGTACTTC.

The chain employs TRBV7-3 and TRBJ1-3; TRBD1 aligns across 8 bases. Germline loops: CDR1 SGHTA, CDR2 FQGTGA. Losses at the gene ends were 2 bases for V and 2 bases for J; bases not matched to a gene: 5. The CDR3 is 16 amino acids. CDR3 nucleotide sequence: TGTGCCAGCAGCTTAGATGGCAGGGGGCCTGGAAACACCATATATTTT. Its protein is CASSLDGRGPGNTIYF.

The chain recombines TRBV24-1 with TRBJ1-5, with 9 bases lining up with TRBD1. CDR3 length: 16 residues. Per the germline V gene, CDR1 is KGHDR and CDR2 is SFDVKD. V gave up 4 bases and J gave up 3 bases; unmatched junction bases: 6. CDR3 sequence: CATSDAGQGNNQPQHF. The CDR3 nucleotides are TGTGCCACCAGTGACGCCGGACAGGGGAACAATCAGCCCCAGCATTTT.